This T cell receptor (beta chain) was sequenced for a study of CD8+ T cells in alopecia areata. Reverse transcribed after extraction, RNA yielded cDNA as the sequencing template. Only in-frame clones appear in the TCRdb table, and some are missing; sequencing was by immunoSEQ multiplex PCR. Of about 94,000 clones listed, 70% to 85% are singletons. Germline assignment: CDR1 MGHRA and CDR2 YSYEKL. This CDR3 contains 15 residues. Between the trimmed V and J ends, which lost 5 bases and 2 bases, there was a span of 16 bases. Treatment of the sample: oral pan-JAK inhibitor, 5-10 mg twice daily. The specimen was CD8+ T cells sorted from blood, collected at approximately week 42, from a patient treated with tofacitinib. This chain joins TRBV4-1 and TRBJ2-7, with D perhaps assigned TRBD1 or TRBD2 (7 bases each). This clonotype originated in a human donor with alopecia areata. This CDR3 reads CASSSQGRDTYEQYF. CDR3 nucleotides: TGCGCCAGCAGCTCACAGGGGAGGGATACCTACGAGCAGTACTTC.